The 15 T cell receptor beta chains below come from one sample, sequenced in a study of technical replicates of blood from several donors. TCRdb keeps only in-frame clones here, not all; method: immunoSEQ multiplex PCR. This repertoire shows tens of thousands of clones, 95% to 98% found once; its top ten account for approximately 0.21%. Sequenced sample: T cells isolated from PBMCs. Receptor source: a human donor in good health.

V gene TRBV4-3 combines with J gene TRBJ2-5, with TRBD2 matching over 10 bases. Germline CDR1 LGHNA, CDR2 YSLEER. This CDR3 contains 16 residues. Germline trimming cut 2 bases from V and 3 bases from J; bases unmatched to any gene: 6. CDR3 nucleotides: TGCGCCAGCAGCCAAAACCCTAGCGGGAGAAAAGAGACCCAGTACTTC. It yields the protein CASSQNPSGRKETQYF.

The chain links TRBV9 to TRBJ1-2; D is possibly TRBD1 (6 bases). The CDR3 covers 20 residues. The germline V gene has CDR1 SGDLS and CDR2 YYNGEE. V was shortened by 6 bases and J by 4 bases, with 34 bases between the two germline ends. The CDR3 bases are TGTGCCAGCACCTCATATAAAGTGGGCAGGGGTGCGGAGAGGCTCTATGGCTACACCTTC. It codes for CASTSYKVGRGAERLYGYTF.

The V call is TRBV9, the J call TRBJ2-7, with 7 bases fitting TRBD2. The V gene end was trimmed by 4 bases and the J gene end by 4 bases; junction bases not matched to a gene: 2. Germline lookup yields CDR1 SGDLS and CDR2 YYNGEE. The CDR3 is 12 amino acids. CDR3 coding DNA: TGTGCCAGCAGCTCCGGGGGGTACGAGCAGTACTTC. This translates into CASSSGGYEQYF. Using reference TRBV9 and TRBJ2-7 for the parts outside the CDR3, the full variable domain is DSGVTQTPKHLITATGQRVTLRCSPRSGDLSVYWYQQSLDQGLQFLIQYYNGEERAKGNILERFSAQQFPDLHSELNLSSLELGDSALYFCASSSGGYEQYFGPGTRLTVT.

The chain recombines TRBV9 with TRBJ2-7; 11 nucleotides line up with TRBD2. With 2 bases clipped from V and 6 bases from J, the junction kept 7 bases outside the gene matches. The CDR3 runs to 15 residues. The germline gives CDR1 SGDLS, CDR2 YYNGEE. The CDR3 nucleotides are TGTGCCAGCAGCGTTGGGACTAGCGGTTGGCTCGAGCAGTACTTC. It specifies CASSVGTSGWLEQYF.

This chain connects TRBV19 to TRBJ1-1; D perhaps matches TRBD1 (5 bases). In germline, CDR1 is LNHDA, CDR2 SQIVND (reference sequence). This CDR3 has 15 amino acids. V was cut by 5 bases and J by 0 bases, with 13 bases left in between. The CDR3 sequence: CASSWTPGMNTEAFF. CDR3 bases: TGTGCCAGTAGTTGGACGCCAGGGATGAACACTGAAGCTTTCTTT.

CDR3 sequence: CASFRVQGGEQYF. The DNA of the CDR3 is TGTGCCAGTTTCCGAGTTCAGGGGGGCGAGCAGTACTTC. V is TRBV6-5 and J is TRBJ2-7; perhaps TRBD1 as D (7 bases). The germline V and J ends were trimmed by 9 bases and 6 bases, with 18 bases remaining between them. The germline V gene encodes CDR1 MNHEY and CDR2 SVGAGI. CDR3 size: 13 residues.

V is TRBV6-5 and J is TRBJ1-4; D not resolved. Germline V CDR1 and CDR2: MNHEY, SVGAGI. Trimming pared 2 bases from V and 0 bases from J, leaving 4 bases between. The CDR3 extends over 14 amino acids. CDR3 sequence: CASSYITTNEKLFF. Written as DNA, the CDR3 is TGTGCCAGCAGTTACATTACAACTAATGAAAAACTGTTTTTT.

The V gene is TRBV19, the J gene TRBJ2-1; D is ambiguous. Trimming left V 7 bases short and J 2 bases short, with 9 bases between. Germline loops: CDR1 LNHDA, CDR2 SQIVND (reference sequence). This CDR3 is 13 amino acids long. The CDR3 DNA follows: TGTGCCAGTAATGAGGCGGCCTACAATGAGCAGTTCTTC. Its translation: CASNEAAYNEQFF.

A single count supports this clone. The chain couples TRBV29-1 to TRBJ2-5; TRBD1 might be the D (6 bases). Germline-derived CDR1 and CDR2 are SQVTM and ANQGSEA. There are 13 residues in the CDR3. Trimming took 3 bases from V and 2 from J, leaving 10 bases between them. The CDR3 is CSVDPGDQETQYF. DNA of the CDR3: TGCAGCGTTGACCCAGGGGATCAAGAGACCCAGTACTTC.

This clone was seen only once. Written as DNA, the CDR3 is TGTGCCAGCAGTTTGAGGGACAATCAGCCCCAGCATTTT. Translation gives CASSLRDNQPQHF. V usage is TRBV28 and J usage is TRBJ1-5; D gene unclear. Per the germline V gene, CDR1 is MDHEN and CDR2 is SYDVKM. Trimming shortened V by 3 bases and J by 3 bases, and 6 bases separated the two germline ends. The CDR3 loop spans 13 amino acids.

V gene TRBV29-1 combines with J gene TRBJ2-7, with TRBD1 as a possible D gene (6 bases). CDR1 and CDR2 from the germline V gene are SQVTM and ANQGSEA. V was shortened by 3 bases and J by 5 bases, with 14 bases between the two germline ends. CDR3 length equals 13 residues. CDR3 nucleotide sequence: TGCAGCGTTGACGGGGACAATAGCGACGAGCAGTACTTC. It translates to CSVDGDNSDEQYF.

V gene TRBV27 combines with J gene TRBJ2-1; weak D call: TRBD2 (5 bases). The CDR3 runs to 12 residues. Germline assignment: CDR1 MNHEY and CDR2 SMNVEV (reference sequence). The germline V and J ends were trimmed by 8 bases and 5 bases, with 10 bases remaining between them. For the CDR3, the DNA is TGTGCCAGCTGCGAGGGAAACAATGAGCAGTTCTTC. Translation gives CASCEGNNEQFF.

This sequence joins TRBV28 and TRBJ2-7; 9 bases are shared with TRBD1. The CDR3 has 14 residues. Losses at the gene ends were 5 bases for V and 5 bases for J; bases not matched to a gene: 7. CDR1 MDHEN and CDR2 SYDVKM come from the germline V gene. This chain's CDR3 is CASSLGQGFDEQYF. Here the CDR3 DNA reads TGTGCCAGCAGTCTAGGACAGGGGTTCGACGAGCAGTACTTC.

This chain joins TRBV7-2 and TRBJ2-3; perhaps TRBD1 as D (6 bases). Between the trimmed V and J ends, which lost 7 bases and 4 bases, there was a span of 24 bases. This CDR3 contains 17 residues. Germline lookup yields CDR1 SGHTA and CDR2 FQGNSA. CDR3 nucleotides: TGTGCCAGCACTCAAGGGGGTGGGGGTTGGTGGTCAGATACGCAGTATTTT. Protein sequence: CASTQGGGGWWSDTQYF. Together with reference TRBV7-2 and TRBJ2-3, the CDR3 gives the full variable domain: GAGVSQSPSNKVTEKGKDVELRCDPISGHTALYWYRQSLGQGLEFLIYFQGNSAPDKSGLPSDRFSAERTGGSVSTLTIQRTQQEDSAVYLCASTQGGGGWWSDTQYFGPGTRLTVL.

The rearrangement uses TRBV28 and TRBJ1-5, with 10 bases aligning to TRBD1. The germline gives CDR1 MDHEN, CDR2 SYDVKM. V dropped 6 bases and J dropped 5; count of bases not matched to a gene: 13. CDR3 size: 17 residues. The CDR3 is CASSPNPDRGLYQPQHF. CDR3 DNA sequence: TGTGCCAGCAGCCCAAACCCAGACAGGGGGCTTTATCAGCCCCAGCATTTT.